This note documents a single T cell receptor (beta chain) sequence. Its antigen remains unknown. The data were obtained in a study of cytomegalovirus exposure and HLA in healthy donors. Study information: Unique TCRs from HLA-typed donors, around 79 million of them, were held in an early data release. Genotyping showed around 80% of over 350 donors falling in the Caucasian-associated ancestry cluster.

General observations from the study: While the bulk of TCR sequences proved rare, some public TCRs turned up in many donors. An analysis was carried out later, and it reportedly showed fewer N-insertions in an Asian-associated ancestry cluster than the approximately 700-donor mean.

The CDR3 length is 16 residues. V lost 2 bases to trimming and J lost 5 bases; unmatched junction nucleotides: 9. Germline CDR1 SGHAT, CDR2 FQDESV (reference sequence). Primers for the PCR totalled 60 Vbeta and 13 Jbeta. Clones were sequenced by immunoSEQ multiplex PCR, and TCRdb holds only the in-frame ones, with some missing. Of about 140,000 clones in the sample, approximately 79% were seen once. This chain joins TRBV11-1 and TRBJ2-1, with 7 bases identical to TRBD1. The source is a man younger than 35 in good health and CMV-seronegative. Sequencing input: PBMCs. CDR3 sequence (DNA): TGTGCCAGCAGCTTAACCCGGGACAGATTACACAATGAGCAGTTCTTC. Translation: CASSLTRDRLHNEQFF.